A selection of T cell receptor beta chains follows, all from one sample in a study of OX40 agonist ivuxolimab in advanced cancers. Sequencing was performed with immunoSEQ multiplex PCR; in TCRdb, only in-frame clones are kept and a portion is missing. Of more than 35,000 clones detected, approximately 86% appear once; the ten largest clones hold around 2.4%. Sequencing was performed on CD4+ or CD8+ T cells sorted from blood, taken in a trial of the OX40 agonist ivuxolimab. Receptors were obtained from an adult with an advanced solid tumor such as melanoma, head and neck, liver or kidney cancer. Each CDR3 is given with its conserved first and last residue. The D gene is left open where the match is weak. Expanded clones are given a class, and other clones once, few, many or no size at all.

J gene	clone size	D gene	V gene	CDR3 protein	CDR3 DNA
TRBJ1-2	-	-	TRBV7-9	CASSLDGNYGYTF	TGTGCCAGCAGCTTGGACGGGAATTATGGCTACACCTTC
TRBJ2-1	-	-	TRBV4-3	CASSQERGDNEQFF	TGCGCCAGCAGCCAAGAGCGGGGAGACAATGAGCAGTTCTTC
TRBJ1-4	-	-	TRBV9	CASSPGPSKNEKLFF	TGTGCCAGCAGCCCGGGGCCCAGCAAGAATGAAAAACTGTTTTTT
TRBJ2-1	-	-	TRBV10-3	CAISGVGRQRDNEQFF	TGTGCCATCAGTGGAGTCGGCAGACAGAGGGACAATGAGCAGTTCTTC
TRBJ2-2	once	TRBD1	TRBV6-5	CASRGQGYTGELFF	TGTGCCAGCAGGGGACAGGGCTACACCGGGGAGCTGTTTTTT
TRBJ2-7	-	TRBD1	TRBV27	CASSPTTGDITYEQYF	TGTGCCAGCAGTCCAACGACAGGGGACATTACCTACGAGCAGTACTTC
TRBJ1-5	-	-	TRBV4-3	CASSQEKRGAGAPAF	TGCGCCAGCAGCCAAGAAAAGAGGGGGGCGGGGGCCCCAGCATTT
TRBJ2-7	-	TRBD1	TRBV10-3	CAISNPDRGSYEQYF	TGTGCCATCAGTAACCCGGACAGGGGGTCCTACGAGCAGTACTTC
TRBJ2-7	-	-	TRBV12-5	CASALGYEQYF	TGTGCCTCAGCTTTGGGCTACGAGCAGTACTTC
TRBJ1-1	-	-	TRBV19	CASSNRGARNTEAFF	TGTGCCAGTAGCAACCGAGGGGCTAGGAACACTGAAGCTTTCTTT
TRBJ1-6	-	TRBD1	TRBV5-1	CASSLGDRGYSPLHF	TGCGCCAGCAGCTTGGGGGACAGGGGTTATTCACCCCTCCACTTT
TRBJ1-2	-	TRBD1	TRBV5-4	CASSIDRVHYGYTF	TGTGCCAGCAGCATAGACAGGGTACACTATGGCTACACCTTC
TRBJ2-5	-	-	TRBV30	CAWAVRLRETQYF	TGTGCCTGGGCCGTCAGGTTACGGGAGACCCAGTACTTC
TRBJ2-1	-	TRBD2	TRBV18	CASSPSSGDTNEQFF	TGTGCCAGCTCACCATCTAGCGGGGATACCAATGAGCAGTTCTTC
TRBJ1-2	-	-	TRBV5-4	CASSQEQGLNWGGYTF	TGTGCCAGCAGCCAAGAACAGGGACTGAATTGGGGTGGCTACACCTTC
TRBJ1-3	-	-	TRBV7-9	CASSLGLNTIYF	TGTGCCAGCAGCCTGGGACTGAACACCATATATTTT
TRBJ1-1	-	TRBD1	TRBV4-2	CASSATGGSEAFF	TGTGCCAGCAGCGCGACAGGGGGCTCTGAAGCTTTCTTT
TRBJ2-6	-	-	TRBV19	CASSFSGANVLTF	TGTGCCAGTAGTTTTTCTGGGGCCAACGTCCTGACTTTC
TRBJ1-1	once	-	TRBV11-1	CASPGPTPAFF	TGTGCCAGCCCAGGGCCCACGCCAGCTTTCTTT
TRBJ1-4	-	-	TRBV5-1	CASSLGQTNEKLFF	TGCGCCAGCAGCTTGGGGCAGACTAATGAAAAACTGTTTTTT
TRBJ2-7	-	-	TRBV5-3	CASSLEGGSYEQYF	TGTGCCAGCAGCTTGGAGGGGGGCTCCTACGAGCAGTACTTC
TRBJ1-5	few	TRBD1	TRBV27	CASSTDRANQPQHF	TGTGCCAGCAGTACGGACAGGGCGAACCAGCCCCAGCATTTT
TRBJ2-7	-	-	TRBV30	CARGSSYEQYF	TGTGCCCGGGGGAGCTCCTACGAGCAGTACTTC
TRBJ1-5	once	-	TRBV6-6	CASCLKYSNQPQHF	TGTGCCAGCTGCCTCAAATATAGCAATCAGCCCCAGCATTTT
TRBJ2-7	-	TRBD1	TRBV7-9	CASSLVGTGSYEQYF	TGTGCCAGCAGCTTAGTCGGGACAGGGTCCTACGAGCAGTACTTC
TRBJ2-3	-	-	TRBV6-1	CASSDGDPTDTQYF	TGTGCCAGCAGTGATGGGGATCCCACAGATACGCAGTATTTT
TRBJ2-7	-	-	TRBV19	CASSISWTTYGKQYF	TGTGCCAGTAGTATTTCCTGGACTACCTACGGGAAGCAGTACTTC
TRBJ2-6	once	-	TRBV14	CASSQFYSGANVLTF	TGTGCCAGCAGCCAATTTTACTCTGGGGCCAACGTCCTGACTTTC
TRBJ2-3	-	TRBD2	TRBV7-2	CASSLYGTSGGTTDTQYF	TGTGCCAGCAGCTTATATGGGACTAGCGGGGGGACCACAGATACGCAGTATTTT
TRBJ1-6	-	-	TRBV30	CAFNGGSNISPLHF	TGTGCCTTCAACGGGGGGTCCAATATTTCACCCCTCCACTTT
TRBJ1-6	-	-	TRBV27	CASSLTPAGYNSPLHF	TGTGCCAGCAGTTTAACCCCAGCAGGTTATAATTCACCCCTCCACTTT
TRBJ2-7	-	-	TRBV4-1	CASSRTEQENYEQYF	TGCGCCAGCAGCCGTACCGAACAGGAGAACTACGAGCAGTACTTC
TRBJ2-6	-	TRBD2	TRBV5-4	CASSPIGTSGGVHGANVLTF	TGTGCCAGCAGCCCCATTGGGACTAGCGGGGGGGTGCACGGGGCCAACGTCCTGACTTTC
TRBJ2-2	-	-	TRBV13	CASSPGRTGPTGELFF	TGTGCCAGCAGTCCTGGGCGAACAGGGCCCACCGGGGAGCTGTTTTTT
TRBJ2-5	-	-	TRBV28	CASGRGYQETQYF	TGTGCCAGCGGGCGGGGTTACCAAGAGACCCAGTACTTC
TRBJ1-2	-	-	TRBV10-2	CASSESLKSYGYTF	TGCGCCAGCAGTGAGTCCTTAAAATCCTATGGCTACACCTTC
TRBJ2-5	-	TRBD2	TRBV5-1	CASSPYGGGQETQYF	TGCGCCAGCAGCCCCTACGGCGGGGGGCAAGAGACCCAGTACTTC
TRBJ2-5	-	-	TRBV6-6	CASSYTGQSGTQYF	TGTGCCAGCAGTTATACAGGCCAATCGGGGACCCAGTACTTC
TRBJ1-3	-	TRBD1	TRBV18	CASSQGQGASGNTIYF	TGTGCCAGCTCACAGGGACAGGGGGCTTCGGGAAACACCATATATTTT
TRBJ2-5	-	-	TRBV18	CASSREPGQETQYF	TGTGCCAGCTCACGAGAACCGGGGCAAGAGACCCAGTACTTC
TRBJ1-1	-	-	TRBV18	CASSPPVQANTEAFF	TGTGCCAGCTCACCACCCGTTCAGGCGAACACTGAAGCTTTCTTT
TRBJ1-4	once	TRBD1	TRBV18	CASSPGTGANEKLFF	TGTGCCAGCTCACCCGGGACAGGGGCTAATGAAAAACTGTTTTTT
TRBJ2-3	-	TRBD1	TRBV16	CASSQSQGQGRGTDTQYF	TGTGCCAGCAGCCAATCGCAGGGACAGGGTCGGGGCACAGATACGCAGTATTTT
TRBJ1-5	few	-	TRBV2	CASSVGASNQPQHF	TGTGCCAGCAGTGTTGGAGCTTCCAATCAGCCCCAGCATTTT
TRBJ1-1	-	-	TRBV18	CASSPERTEAFF	TGTGCCAGCTCACCAGAACGGACTGAAGCTTTCTTT
TRBJ1-5	-	-	TRBV19	CASSRGAGSNQPQHF	TGTGCCAGTAGTAGAGGAGCGGGAAGCAATCAGCCCCAGCATTTT
TRBJ2-2	once	-	TRBV7-2	CASTLRSTGELFF	TGTGCCAGCACGTTGAGGAGCACCGGGGAGCTGTTTTTT
TRBJ1-2	-	TRBD1	TRBV27	CASSRTGSANYGYTF	TGTGCCAGCAGCCGGACAGGCAGTGCTAACTATGGCTACACCTTC
TRBJ2-1	-	-	TRBV4-1	CASSQDLGTDNEQFF	TGCGCCAGCAGCCAAGATCTTGGGACCGACAATGAGCAGTTCTTC
TRBJ1-1	-	TRBD1	TRBV13	CASSLVGQIHTEAFF	TGTGCCAGCAGCTTAGTGGGACAGATCCACACTGAAGCTTTCTTT
TRBJ2-7	-	-	TRBV10-3	CAISEHHSQSREQYF	TGTGCCATCAGTGAGCATCACTCCCAGAGTCGCGAGCAGTACTTC
TRBJ1-1	-	-	TRBV5-1	CASSLQGEMNTEAFF	TGCGCCAGCAGCTTACAGGGCGAGATGAACACTGAAGCTTTCTTT
TRBJ2-7	-	TRBD1	TRBV11-2	CASSGPFARTGREQYF	TGTGCCAGCAGCGGTCCTTTTGCGAGGACAGGGAGGGAGCAGTACTTC
TRBJ1-1	-	-	TRBV19	CASSRADSMSAEAFF	TGTGCCAGTAGTAGGGCAGACTCTATGAGTGCTGAAGCTTTCTTT
TRBJ1-1	-	-	TRBV19	CASSASRRTEAFF	TGTGCCAGTAGTGCCTCCAGGAGAACTGAAGCTTTCTTT
TRBJ2-1	-	TRBD2	TRBV7-6	CASSLTSGPNEQFF	TGTGCCAGCAGCTTAACTAGCGGACCCAATGAGCAGTTCTTC
TRBJ2-1	-	TRBD1	TRBV27	CASRTDRLSYNEQFF	TGTGCCAGCAGAACGGACAGGCTCTCCTACAATGAGCAGTTCTTC
TRBJ1-6	-	TRBD1	TRBV4-2	CASSHATGGSYNSPLHF	TGTGCCAGCAGCCACGCAACAGGGGGCTCCTATAATTCACCCCTCCACTTT
TRBJ1-1	-	-	TRBV7-9	CASRSIGNTEAFF	TGTGCCAGCAGATCCATAGGGAACACTGAAGCTTTCTTT
TRBJ1-2	-	-	TRBV6-5	CASSYDGVWYGYTF	TGTGCCAGCAGTTACGACGGTGTCTGGTATGGCTACACCTTC